This TCR beta chain came from a study of blood T cell repertoires in COVID-19. In the original analysis: Nucleated cell counts were estimated from reference gene primer amplification. The protocol was immunoSEQ multiplex PCR, while the TCRdb copy is restricted to in-frame clones and leaves out a portion. That table gives V, J and clone size, and the DNA gave D and trimming. The top ten clones hold 1.5% to 2.5% of a sample with around 140,000 clones, more than 60% of them seen once. V dropped 0 bases and J dropped 8 bases, with 14 bases sitting between them. Germline assignment: CDR1 SNHLY and CDR2 FYNNEI. The CDR3 contains 15 residues.

The receptor was isolated from a woman between 55 and 75 years old with acute or convalescent COVID-19. The sequenced sample consisted of peripheral blood. This chain links TRBV2 with TRBJ1-5; D possibly corresponds to TRBD1 (5 bases). This CDR3 is CASSEARQLGKPQHF. The CDR3 nucleotides read TGTGCCAGCAGTGAAGCGAGACAGCTGGGGAAGCCCCAGCATTTT.